This T cell receptor (beta chain) derives from a study of blood T cells in healthy people across ages. In the study overall: Researchers report that template switching captured about one barcoded beta molecule per two T cells.

A second PCR of 7 to 11 cycles used a sample-barcoded 5' primer and a J-beta primer mix. Carrying 12 random nucleotides, a template-switch adaptor labeled each individual cDNA molecule. TCRdb re-derived calls from the 5' RACE reads in MiXCR, one entry per CDR3 protein. The profile shows 550,000 to 800,000 distinct CDR3 sequences, more than 20% of them singletons. V lost 6 bases, J lost 4 bases, and 13 bases lay in between. The CDR3 is made up of 14 amino acids. The TCR comes from a man between 65 and 85 years old in good health. The chain uses TRBV12-3 or TRBV12-4 and TRBJ1-5; no reliable D call. The source material was blood. DNA for the CDR3: TGTGCCAGCAGCCCGAACCTTAGTAATCAGCCCCAGCATTTT. Translation gives CASSPNLSNQPQHF.